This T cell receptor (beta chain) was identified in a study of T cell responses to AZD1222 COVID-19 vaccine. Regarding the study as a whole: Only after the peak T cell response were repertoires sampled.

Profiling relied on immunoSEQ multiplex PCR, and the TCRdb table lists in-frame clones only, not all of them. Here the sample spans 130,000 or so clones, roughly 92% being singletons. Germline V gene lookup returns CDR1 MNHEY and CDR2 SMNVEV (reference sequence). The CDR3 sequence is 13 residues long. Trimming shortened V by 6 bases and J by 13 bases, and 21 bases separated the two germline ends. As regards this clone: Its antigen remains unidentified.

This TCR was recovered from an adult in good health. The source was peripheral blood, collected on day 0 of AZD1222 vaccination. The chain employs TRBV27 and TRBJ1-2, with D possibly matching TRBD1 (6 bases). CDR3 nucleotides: TGTGCCAGCAGCCCCGGGGGGCGGAGCACCCCCACCTTC. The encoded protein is CASSPGGRSTPTF.